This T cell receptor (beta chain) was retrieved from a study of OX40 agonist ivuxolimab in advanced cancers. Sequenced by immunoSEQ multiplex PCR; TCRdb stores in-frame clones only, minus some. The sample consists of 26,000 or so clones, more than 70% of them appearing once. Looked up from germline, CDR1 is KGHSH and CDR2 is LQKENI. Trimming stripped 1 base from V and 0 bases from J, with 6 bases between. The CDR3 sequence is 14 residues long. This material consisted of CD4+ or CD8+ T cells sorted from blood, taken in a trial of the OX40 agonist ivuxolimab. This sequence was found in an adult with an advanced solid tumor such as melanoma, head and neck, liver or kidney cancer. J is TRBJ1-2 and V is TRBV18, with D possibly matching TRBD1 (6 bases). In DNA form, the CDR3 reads TGTGCCAGCTCACCACAGGGGGCTAACTATGGCTACACCTTC. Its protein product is CASSPQGANYGYTF.